A single sample is the source of the 3 T cell receptor beta chains below, sequenced in a study of CD8 T cells in ankylosing spondylitis. Study conclusions and caveats: A TCR beta motif of several highly homologous variants seemed to mark ankylosing spondylitis blood.

Using its own MiXCR run on the 5' RACE reads, TCRdb lists one record per CDR3 protein. The sample consists of around 770,000 distinct CDR3 sequences, 10% to 15% of them appearing once. Antigens for these TCRs are unknown. Sequenced material: blood, either unsorted or a sorted T cell fraction (not recorded which). The receptors stem from a male donor with ankylosing spondylitis.

The V gene is TRBV5-1, the J gene TRBJ2-7; D unclear. The CDR3 is made up of 14 amino acids. The V end was cut by 1 base, the J end by 2 bases, with 10 bases between. Germline V CDR1 and CDR2: SGHRS, YFSETQ. CDR3 sequence reads: CASSLQAFPYEQYF. CDR3 DNA: TGCGCCAGCAGCTTGCAGGCCTTTCCCTACGAGCAGTACTTC.

The gene calls are TRBV6-2 or TRBV6-3 and TRBJ1-1; D gene ambiguous. Trimming pared 2 bases from V and 3 bases from J, leaving 7 bases between. The germline V gene has CDR1 MNHEY and CDR2 SVGEGT. The CDR3 has 13 residues. The CDR3 loop is CASSYDRYTEAFF. CDR3 nucleotides: TGTGCCAGCAGTTACGACCGATACACTGAAGCTTTCTTT.

This clonotype was counted between two and nine times. This chain uses TRBV7-9 with TRBJ2-5; D remains ambiguous. The CDR3 covers 14 residues. Germline CDR1 and CDR2: SEHNR and FQNEAQ (reference sequence). Trimming took 3 bases from V and 5 from J, leaving 13 bases between them. The CDR3 DNA reads as TGTGCCAGCAGCTTGGAGTCCAGTCCGGAGACCCAGTACTTC. The encoded protein is CASSLESSPETQYF.